Presented here are 18 T cell receptor beta chains from one specimen sequenced in a study of shared clonotypes between healthy human individuals. Here immunoSEQ multiplex PCR was the method, and the copy in TCRdb shows in-frame clones only, minus some. The sample comprises around 2.5 million clones, roughly 93% of which are singletons, and 0.36% rests with the top ten. Sequenced: naive CD4+ T cells from PBMCs. Subset in this sample: CD45RA+ positively selected. These receptor sequences come from a man aged 18 to 30 in good health. Some clones in this sample may be carry-over from other donors' samples.

The chain has TRBV14 and TRBJ2-3, with 7 bases identical to TRBD2. Germline CDR1 reads SGHDN; CDR2 reads FVKESK. V dropped 2 bases and J dropped 0; count of bases not matched to a gene: 8. This CDR3 has 17 residues. CDR3 region: CASSQYLLAASTDTQYF. The DNA of the CDR3 is TGTGCCAGCAGCCAATATCTGCTAGCGGCTAGCACAGATACGCAGTATTTT.

V gene TRBV4-1 combines with J gene TRBJ1-2; 7 bases map to TRBD1. Trimming at V came to 0 bases and at J to 3 bases, leaving 4 bases not matched to a gene. The CDR3 spans 15 residues. The germline V gene has CDR1 MGHRA and CDR2 YSYEKL. The CDR3 nucleotides are TGCGCCAGCAGCCAAGATATGGACAGGCACTATGGCTACACCTTC. Translated, it gives CASSQDMDRHYGYTF.

The chain has TRBV18 and TRBJ1-1; no reliable D call. This CDR3 region has 13 residues. Germline assignment: CDR1 KGHSH and CDR2 LQKENI. V was pared by 0 bases and J by 3 bases, with 5 bases between. CDR3 protein: CASSPPTDTEAFF. CDR3 coding DNA: TGTGCCAGCTCACCACCGACGGACACTGAAGCTTTCTTT.

The CDR3 DNA reads as TGCAGCGGTGGAGGAGCGGGAGTCTCCTACAATGAGCAGTTCTTC. Translated: CSGGGAGVSYNEQFF. The gene calls are TRBV29-1 and TRBJ2-1, with 8 bases aligning to TRBD2. V lost 7 bases and J lost 0; bases outside the gene matches: 8. Germline V lookup: CDR1 SQVTM, CDR2 ANQGSEA. The CDR3 has 15 amino acids.

CDR3 nucleotides: TGTGCCAGCACAGAGGTGCTAGCGGAATTCACCGGGGAGCTGTTTTTT. Amino acid sequence: CASTEVLAEFTGELFF. The chain joins TRBV18 to TRBJ2-2; 7 nucleotides line up with TRBD2. This CDR3 has 16 residues. The trim removed 8 bases at V and 4 bases at J, leaving 13 bases unmatched. In germline, CDR1 is KGHSH, CDR2 LQKENI.

Notes on this clone: Other DNA variants within this sample encode the same CDR3. The chain is built from TRBV9 and TRBJ2-3, with a possible D match to TRBD1 (5 bases). V lost 4 bases and J lost 0, with 9 bases in between. CDR3 size: 14 residues. Germline CDR1 SGDLS, CDR2 YYNGEE. In nucleotides, the CDR3 is TGTGCCAGCAGCACCCGGACAAGCACAGATACGCAGTATTTT. Its translation is CASSTRTSTDTQYF.

With respect to this clone: The same CDR3 also results from other DNA sequences found in this sample. This chain links TRBV5-4 with TRBJ1-1; 7 bases are shared with TRBD1. The junction had 1 base not matched to a gene; V was cut back by 0 bases and J by 2 bases. From germline, CDR1 is SGHNT and CDR2 YYREEE (reference sequence). This CDR3 is built from 14 residues. CDR3 nucleotides: TGTGCCAGCAGCTTGGACAGGGGAAACACTGAAGCTTTCTTT. It codes for CASSLDRGNTEAFF.

The chain is built from TRBV4-2 and TRBJ1-4, with D hard to call. The germline V gene encodes CDR1 LGHNA and CDR2 YNFKEQ. The CDR3 loop spans 16 amino acids. V dropped 2 bases and J dropped 4 bases, with 14 bases sitting between them. The CDR3 DNA is TGTGCCAGCAGCCAAAGTCCCTCGCAGAGTAATGAAAAACTGTTTTTT. As protein: CASSQSPSQSNEKLFF.

The chain combines TRBV10-3 with TRBJ1-5; perhaps TRBD1 as D (5 bases). The V gene's germline CDR1 is ENHRY and CDR2 SYGVKD. Trimming removed 6 bases at V and 2 bases at J, with 8 bases between. This CDR3 contains 13 residues. The CDR3 DNA is TGTGCCATCAGGACAGACGGCAATCAGCCCCAGCATTTT. Protein product: CAIRTDGNQPQHF.

The J gene is TRBJ1-3, the V gene TRBV20-1; D not resolved. V was clipped by 5 bases and J by 0 bases, with 2 bases between them. Looked up from germline, CDR1 is DFQATT and CDR2 is SNEGSKA (reference sequence). The CDR3 length is 11 residues. The CDR3 sequence is CSAASGNTIYF. The CDR3, as DNA: TGCAGTGCTGCCTCTGGAAACACCATATATTTT.

The genes are TRBV5-6 and TRBJ1-1, with a tentative D call TRBD1 (6 bases). The germline V gene has CDR1 SGHDT and CDR2 YYEEEE. There are 15 residues in the CDR3. V lost 4 bases and J lost 0, with 13 bases in between. The CDR3 protein is CASSLTGLMNTEAFF. Written as DNA, the CDR3 is TGTGCCAGCAGCCTGACAGGTTTGATGAACACTGAAGCTTTCTTT.

The CDR3 DNA sequence: TGTGCCAGCAGCCTCAAACTAGGACAGGGGGCGCGGGGCACCGGGGAGCTGTTTTTT. It encodes CASSLKLGQGARGTGELFF. The chain couples TRBV7-2 to TRBJ2-2, with TRBD1 identical over 11 bases. V trimming: 5 bases; J trimming: 4 bases; junction bases outside the gene matches: 15. This CDR3 comprises 19 residues. Germline V gene lookup returns CDR1 SGHTA and CDR2 FQGNSA.

The chain is built from TRBV5-1 and TRBJ2-7; tentatively, D is TRBD2 (6 bases). The CDR3 covers 16 residues. V was pared by 1 base and J by 5 bases, with 19 bases between. CDR1 is SGHRS, CDR2 YFSETQ, per germline. The CDR3 region is CASSLIFRGGGNEQYF. CDR3 sequence (DNA): TGCGCCAGCAGCTTGATTTTTCGGGGCGGAGGGAACGAGCAGTACTTC. The variable domain in full, with the rest retrieved from reference TRBV5-1 and TRBJ2-7, is KAGVTQTPRYLIKTRGQQVTLSCSPISGHRSVSWYQQTPGQGLQFLFEYFSETQRNKGNFPGRFSGRQFSNSRSEMNVSTLELGDSALYLCASSLIFRGGGNEQYFGPGTRLTVT.

This chain joins TRBV4-1 and TRBJ2-7, with D possibly being TRBD1 (6 bases). V was clipped by 0 bases and J by 4 bases, with 16 bases between them. CDR1 is MGHRA and CDR2 is YSYEKL in the germline V gene. The CDR3 has 16 amino acids. CDR3 amino acids: CASSQDRRPGVYEQYF. The CDR3 nucleotides read TGCGCCAGCAGCCAAGATCGGCGGCCAGGGGTTTACGAGCAGTACTTC.

The rearrangement joins TRBV28 to TRBJ1-4; D may be TRBD1 (5 bases). CDR1 and CDR2 from the germline V gene are MDHEN and SYDVKM. The CDR3 has 15 amino acids. The ends were cut back, 7 bases at V and 4 bases at J, with 16 bases in the middle. CDR3 in DNA: TGTGCCAGCACCCCGGCCGGGGGTTATAATGAAAAACTGTTTTTT. Its translation is CASTPAGGYNEKLFF.

Turning to this clone: The same CDR3 is also encoded by other DNA sequences in this sample. The chain has TRBV2 and TRBJ2-7; no firm D call. V lost 4 bases and J lost 4, with 5 bases in between. Germline V gene data show CDR1 as SNHLY and CDR2 as FYNNEI. CDR3 length: 11 residues. CDR3 amino acids: CASSARYEQYF. The CDR3 DNA follows: TGTGCCAGCAGTGCCCGATACGAGCAGTACTTC.

A note on this clone: Distinct nucleotide sequences in the sample also encode this CDR3. The V and J genes are TRBV30 and TRBJ1-4; 7 nucleotides match TRBD1. Germline assignment: CDR1 GTSNPN and CDR2 SVGIG (reference sequence). The CDR3 covers 14 residues. V dropped 3 bases and J dropped 4; count of bases not matched to a gene: 5. CDR3 protein: CAWSPDRLNEKLFF. CDR3 DNA sequence: TGTGCCTGGAGCCCGGACAGGCTTAATGAAAAACTGTTTTTT.

This chain connects TRBV7-9 to TRBJ1-1, with 7 bases that match TRBD1. The CDR3 totals 13 residues. After removal of 1 base from V and 11 bases from J, the junction contained 7 bases not matched to a gene. In germline, CDR1 is SEHNR, CDR2 FQNEAQ (reference sequence). CDR3 residues: CASSLGEGASAFF. The DNA for the CDR3 is TGTGCCAGCAGCTTAGGAGAGGGGGCGAGTGCTTTCTTT.